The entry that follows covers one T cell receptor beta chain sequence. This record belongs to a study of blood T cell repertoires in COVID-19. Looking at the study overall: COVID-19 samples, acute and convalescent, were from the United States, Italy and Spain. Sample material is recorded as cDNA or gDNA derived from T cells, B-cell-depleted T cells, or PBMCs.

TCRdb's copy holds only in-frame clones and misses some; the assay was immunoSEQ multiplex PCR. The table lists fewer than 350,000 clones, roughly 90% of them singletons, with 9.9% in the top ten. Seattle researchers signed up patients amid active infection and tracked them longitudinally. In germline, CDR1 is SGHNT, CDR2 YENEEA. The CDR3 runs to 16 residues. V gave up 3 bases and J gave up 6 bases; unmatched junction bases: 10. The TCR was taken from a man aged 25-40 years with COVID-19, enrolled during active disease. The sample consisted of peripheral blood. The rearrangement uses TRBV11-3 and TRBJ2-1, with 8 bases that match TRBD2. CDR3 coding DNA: TGTGCCAGCAGCTTCGCCCGGGGGGGAGTACGCAATGAGCAGTTCTTC. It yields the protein CASSFARGGVRNEQFF.